This T cell receptor beta chain originates from a study of T cells in Graves' hyperthyroidism and ophthalmopathy. Study-wide context: Sampling of peripheral blood happened at initial diagnosis, prior to any treatment.

Template material for amplifying TCR beta CDR3 regions consisted of RNA transcripts. First-round RT-PCR targeting the TCR CDR3 was performed with the HTBI primer set. TCRdb passed the multiplex PCR reads through MiXCR, listing each CDR3 protein once. This table holds some 500,000 distinct CDR3 sequences, roughly 15% found once. CDR3 length: 15 amino acids. The V end was cut by 2 bases, the J end by 0 bases, with 7 bases between. Looked up from germline, CDR1 is SEHNR and CDR2 is FQNEAQ (reference sequence). Cells are PBMCs isolated from over 7.5 ml of fresh blood. This chain joins TRBV7-9 and TRBJ1-4; no reliable D call. The sequence derives from a woman in her 30s with Graves' ophthalmopathy. Sequencing input: blood. CDR3 residues: CASSLSRTTNEKLFF. The CDR3 bases are TGTGCCAGCAGCTTAAGCAGAACAACTAATGAAAAACTGTTTTTT.